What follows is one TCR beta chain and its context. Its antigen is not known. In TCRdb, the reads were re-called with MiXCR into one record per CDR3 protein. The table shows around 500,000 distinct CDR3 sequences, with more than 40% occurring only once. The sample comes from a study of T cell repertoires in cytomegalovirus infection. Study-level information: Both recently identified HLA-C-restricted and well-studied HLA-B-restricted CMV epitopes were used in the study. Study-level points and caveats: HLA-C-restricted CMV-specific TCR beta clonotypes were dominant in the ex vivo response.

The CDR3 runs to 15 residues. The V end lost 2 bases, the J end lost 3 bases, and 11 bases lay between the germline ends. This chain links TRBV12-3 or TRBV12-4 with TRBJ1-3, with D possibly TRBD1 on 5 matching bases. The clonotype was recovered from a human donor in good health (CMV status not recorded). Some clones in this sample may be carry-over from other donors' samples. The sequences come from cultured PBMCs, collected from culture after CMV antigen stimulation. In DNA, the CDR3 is TGTGCCAGCAGTTTATTTCAGGGTTTTGGAAACACCATATATTTT. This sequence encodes CASSLFQGFGNTIYF.